One sample yielded the 3 T cell receptor beta chains listed below, sequenced in a study of T cell responses to AZD1222 COVID-19 vaccine. Only in-frame clones appear in the TCRdb table, and some are missing; sequencing was by immunoSEQ multiplex PCR. This table has about 110,000 clones, more than 90% appearing once. Source: peripheral blood, taken on day 0 of AZD1222 vaccination. These receptors all stem from an adult in good health.

The CDR3 spells CASSDRDRVNTEAFF. The CDR3 DNA reads TGTGCCAGCAGTGATAGGGACAGGGTAAACACTGAAGCTTTCTTT. The rearrangement uses TRBV6-4 and TRBJ1-1; 9 bases match TRBD1. The CDR3 consists of 15 residues. V lost 3 bases, J lost 2 bases, and 4 bases stayed unmatched. The germline V gene encodes CDR1 MRHNA and CDR2 SNTAGT.

This chain links TRBV3-1 (or the pseudogene TRBV3-2) with TRBJ1-4, with 9 bases lining up with TRBD1. V was clipped by 2 bases and J by 8 bases; unmatched bases: 6. This CDR3 region has 15 residues. Looked up from germline, CDR1 is LGHDT and CDR2 is YNNKEL (reference sequence). The CDR3: CASSQQDRGEEKLFF. Written as DNA, the CDR3 is TGTGCCAGCAGCCAACAGGACAGGGGAGAAGAAAAACTGTTTTTT.

The chain couples TRBV7-2 to TRBJ2-1; a weak D match, TRBD2 (6 bases). The CDR3 has 15 residues. Germline assignment: CDR1 SGHTA and CDR2 FQGNSA. Trimming cost V 6 bases and J 4 bases, with 16 bases left between them. CDR3 residues: CASRKVADTYNEQFF. CDR3 DNA: TGTGCCAGCAGAAAAGTAGCGGACACTTACAATGAGCAGTTCTTC. The full variable domain, with the rest looked up from reference TRBV7-2 and TRBJ2-1, is GAGVSQSPSNKVTEKGKDVELRCDPISGHTALYWYRQSLGQGLEFLIYFQGNSAPDKSGLPSDRFSAERTGGSVSTLTIQRTQQEDSAVYLCASRKVADTYNEQFFGPGTRLTVL.